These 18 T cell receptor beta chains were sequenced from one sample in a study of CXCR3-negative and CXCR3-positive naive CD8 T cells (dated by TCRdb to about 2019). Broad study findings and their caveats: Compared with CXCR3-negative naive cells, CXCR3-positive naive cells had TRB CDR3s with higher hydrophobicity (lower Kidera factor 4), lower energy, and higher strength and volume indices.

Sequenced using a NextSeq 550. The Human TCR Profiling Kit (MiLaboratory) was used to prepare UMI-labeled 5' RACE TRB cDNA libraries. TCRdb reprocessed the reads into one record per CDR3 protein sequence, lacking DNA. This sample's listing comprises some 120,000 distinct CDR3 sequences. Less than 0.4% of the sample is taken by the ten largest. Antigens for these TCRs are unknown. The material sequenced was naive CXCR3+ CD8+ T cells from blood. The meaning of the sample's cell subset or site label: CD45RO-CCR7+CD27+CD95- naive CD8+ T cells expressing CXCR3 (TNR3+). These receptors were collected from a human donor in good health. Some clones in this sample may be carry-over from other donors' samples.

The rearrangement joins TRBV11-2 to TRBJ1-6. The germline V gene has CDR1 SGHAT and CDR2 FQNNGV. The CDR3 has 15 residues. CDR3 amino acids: CASSLVPNVNSPLHF.

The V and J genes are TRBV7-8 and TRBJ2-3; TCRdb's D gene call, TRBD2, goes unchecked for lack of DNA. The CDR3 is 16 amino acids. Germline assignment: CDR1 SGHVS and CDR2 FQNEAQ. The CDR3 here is CASSFPVGGGADTQYF. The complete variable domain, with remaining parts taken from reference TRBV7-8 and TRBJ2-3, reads GAGVSQSPRYKVAKRGQDVALRCDPISGHVSLFWYQQALGQGPEFLTYFQNEAQLDKSGLPSDRFFAERPEGSVSTLKIQRTQQEDSAVYLCASSFPVGGGADTQYFGPGTRLTVL.

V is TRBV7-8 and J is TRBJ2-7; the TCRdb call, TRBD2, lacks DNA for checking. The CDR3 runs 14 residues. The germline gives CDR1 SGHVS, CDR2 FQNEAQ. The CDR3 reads CASKPGLAGYEQYF.

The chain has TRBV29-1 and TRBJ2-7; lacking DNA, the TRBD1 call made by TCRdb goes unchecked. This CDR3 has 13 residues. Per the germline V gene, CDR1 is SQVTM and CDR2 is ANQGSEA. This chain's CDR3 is CSVAQGALYEQYF.

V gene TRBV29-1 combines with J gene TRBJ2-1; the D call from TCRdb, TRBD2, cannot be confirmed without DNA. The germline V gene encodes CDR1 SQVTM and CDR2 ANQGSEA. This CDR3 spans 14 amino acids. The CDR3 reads CSLPSPDGLNEQFF.

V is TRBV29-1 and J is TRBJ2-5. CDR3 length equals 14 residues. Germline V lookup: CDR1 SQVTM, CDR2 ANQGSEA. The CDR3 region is CSVEDIVGVETQYF.

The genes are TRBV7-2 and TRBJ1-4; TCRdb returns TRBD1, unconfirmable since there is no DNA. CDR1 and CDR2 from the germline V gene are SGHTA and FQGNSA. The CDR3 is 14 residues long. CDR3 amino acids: CASSPETGEEKLFF.

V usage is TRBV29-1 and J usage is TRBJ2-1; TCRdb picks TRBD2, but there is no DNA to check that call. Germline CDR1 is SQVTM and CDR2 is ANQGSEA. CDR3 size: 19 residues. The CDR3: CSSRTLGTPRGLRDNEQFF.

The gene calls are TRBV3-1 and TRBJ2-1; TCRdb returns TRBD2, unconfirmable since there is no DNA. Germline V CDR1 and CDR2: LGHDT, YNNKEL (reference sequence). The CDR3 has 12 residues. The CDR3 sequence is CASSPDSHKQFF.

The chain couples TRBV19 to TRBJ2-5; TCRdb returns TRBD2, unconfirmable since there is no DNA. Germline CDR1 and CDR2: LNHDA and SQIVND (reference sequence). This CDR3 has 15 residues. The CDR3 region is CASSTGTVLQETQYF.

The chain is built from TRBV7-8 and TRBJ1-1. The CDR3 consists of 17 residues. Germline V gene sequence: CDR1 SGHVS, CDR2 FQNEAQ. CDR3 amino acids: CASSLVGRAIENTEAFF.

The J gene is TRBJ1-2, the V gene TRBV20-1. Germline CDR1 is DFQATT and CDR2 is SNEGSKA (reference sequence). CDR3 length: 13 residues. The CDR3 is CSARDVRNYGYTF.

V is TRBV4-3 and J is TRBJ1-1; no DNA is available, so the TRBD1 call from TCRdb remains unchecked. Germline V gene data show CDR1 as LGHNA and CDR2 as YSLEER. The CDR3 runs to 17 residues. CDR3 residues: CASSQDRTGFMNTEAFF.

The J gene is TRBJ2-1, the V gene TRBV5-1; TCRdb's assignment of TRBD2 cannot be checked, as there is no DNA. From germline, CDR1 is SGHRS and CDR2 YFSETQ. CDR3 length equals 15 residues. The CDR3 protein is CASSLAGGDYNEQFF.

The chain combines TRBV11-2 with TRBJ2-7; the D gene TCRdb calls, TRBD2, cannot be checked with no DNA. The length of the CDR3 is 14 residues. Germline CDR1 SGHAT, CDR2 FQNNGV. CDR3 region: CASSFSGDAYEQYF.

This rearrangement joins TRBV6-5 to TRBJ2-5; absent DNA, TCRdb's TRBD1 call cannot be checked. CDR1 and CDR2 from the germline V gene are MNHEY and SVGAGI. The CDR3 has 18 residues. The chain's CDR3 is CASSRSWGGGQIQETQYF.

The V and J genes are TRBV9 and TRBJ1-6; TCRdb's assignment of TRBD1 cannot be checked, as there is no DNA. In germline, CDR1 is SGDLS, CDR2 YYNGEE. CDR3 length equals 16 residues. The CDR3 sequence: CASSGRTGGTNSPLHF.

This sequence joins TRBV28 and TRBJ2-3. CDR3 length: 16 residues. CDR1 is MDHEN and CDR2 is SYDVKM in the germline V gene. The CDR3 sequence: CASSLLNYKGTDTQYF.